This T cell receptor beta chain was identified during a study of T cells after yellow fever vaccination. About the research overall: Fractions of low cell number were prepared using SMART-Seq v4 Ultra Low Input.

This clonotype was counted ten times or more. Template switching by 5'RACE produced TCR cDNA, adding a universal primer site and UMIs. TCRdb analysed the 5' RACE reads with MiXCR anew, one entry per CDR3 protein. Among around 50,000 distinct CDR3 sequences listed, 7.4% were seen once. The germline CDR1 and CDR2 sequences are SGHDN and FVKESK. The CDR3 has 14 residues. V lost 3 bases and J lost 8, with 13 bases in between. The source was CD8+ T cells sorted from PBMCs, collected more than 13 days after the first yellow fever vaccination. This sequence joins TRBV14 and TRBJ1-4; a weak D match, TRBD1 (5 bases). The receptor was derived from a man in his late teens or twenties who received the YFV17D yellow fever vaccine. The CDR3 nucleotides are TGTGCCAGCAGCCACGGGGACGGCGGGGAAAAACTGTTTTTT. It translates to CASSHGDGGEKLFF.